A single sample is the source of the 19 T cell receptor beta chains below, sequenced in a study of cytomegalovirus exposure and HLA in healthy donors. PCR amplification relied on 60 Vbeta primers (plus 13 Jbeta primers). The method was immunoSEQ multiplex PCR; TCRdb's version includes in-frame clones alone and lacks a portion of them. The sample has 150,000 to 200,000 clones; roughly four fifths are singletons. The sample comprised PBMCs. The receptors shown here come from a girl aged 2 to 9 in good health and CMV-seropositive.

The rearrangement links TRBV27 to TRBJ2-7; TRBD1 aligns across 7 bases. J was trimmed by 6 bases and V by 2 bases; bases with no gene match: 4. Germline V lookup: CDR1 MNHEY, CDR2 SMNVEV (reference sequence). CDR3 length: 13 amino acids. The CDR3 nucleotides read TGTGCCAGCAGTTTAAGACAGGGCCCCGAGCAGTACTTC. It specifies CASSLRQGPEQYF.

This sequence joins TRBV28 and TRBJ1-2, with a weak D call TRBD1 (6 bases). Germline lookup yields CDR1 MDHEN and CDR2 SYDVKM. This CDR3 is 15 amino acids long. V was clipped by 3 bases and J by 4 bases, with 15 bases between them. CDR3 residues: CASSFGGQLLYGYTF. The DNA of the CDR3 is TGTGCCAGCAGTTTTGGAGGACAGCTACTCTATGGCTACACCTTC.

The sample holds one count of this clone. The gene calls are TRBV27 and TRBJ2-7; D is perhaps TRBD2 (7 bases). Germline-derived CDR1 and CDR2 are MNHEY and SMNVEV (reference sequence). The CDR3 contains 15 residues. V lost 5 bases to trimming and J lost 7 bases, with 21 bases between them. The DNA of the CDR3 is TGTGCCAGCAGTCCCCATAGGGGGAGGGCGAGAGAGCAGTACTTC. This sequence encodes CASSPHRGRAREQYF.

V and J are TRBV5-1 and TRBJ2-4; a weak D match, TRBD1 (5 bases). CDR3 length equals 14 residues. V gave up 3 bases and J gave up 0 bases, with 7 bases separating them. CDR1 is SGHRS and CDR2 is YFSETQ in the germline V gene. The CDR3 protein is CASSSGLAKNIQYF. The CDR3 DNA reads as TGCGCCAGCAGCTCAGGGTTAGCCAAAAACATTCAGTACTTC.

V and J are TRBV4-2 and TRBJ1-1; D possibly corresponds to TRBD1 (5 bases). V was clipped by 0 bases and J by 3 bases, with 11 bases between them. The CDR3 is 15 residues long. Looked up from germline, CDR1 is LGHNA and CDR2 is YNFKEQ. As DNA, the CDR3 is TGTGCCAGCAGCCAAGATAGGGGCGGCTACACTGAAGCTTTCTTT. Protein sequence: CASSQDRGGYTEAFF.

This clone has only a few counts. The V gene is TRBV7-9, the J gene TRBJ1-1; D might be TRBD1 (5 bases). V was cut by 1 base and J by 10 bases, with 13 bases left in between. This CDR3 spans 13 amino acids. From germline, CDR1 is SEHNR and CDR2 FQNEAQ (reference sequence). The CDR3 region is CASSLVQGRGAFF. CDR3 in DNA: TGTGCCAGCAGCTTAGTTCAGGGTAGGGGAGCTTTCTTT.

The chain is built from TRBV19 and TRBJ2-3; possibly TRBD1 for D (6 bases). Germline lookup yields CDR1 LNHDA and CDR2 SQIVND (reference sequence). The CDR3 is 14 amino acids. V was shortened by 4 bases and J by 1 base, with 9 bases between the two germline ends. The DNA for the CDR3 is TGTGCCAGTAGTAGGGGGACACGCACAGATACGCAGTATTTT. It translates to CASSRGTRTDTQYF.

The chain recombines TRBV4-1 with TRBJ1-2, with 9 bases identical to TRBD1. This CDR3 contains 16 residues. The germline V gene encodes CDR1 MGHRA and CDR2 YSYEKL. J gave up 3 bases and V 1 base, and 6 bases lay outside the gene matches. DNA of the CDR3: TGCGCCAGCAGCCAAGGGACGGACAGGGGTTACTATGGCTACACCTTC. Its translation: CASSQGTDRGYYGYTF.

The CDR3 here is CSVESKSSYNEQFF. The CDR3 nucleotides are TGCAGCGTTGAATCGAAGAGCTCCTACAATGAGCAGTTCTTC. The chain couples TRBV29-1 to TRBJ2-1; no reliable D call. The CDR3 loop spans 14 amino acids. The germline V gene encodes CDR1 SQVTM and CDR2 ANQGSEA. V lost 2 bases and J 0 bases, leaving 8 bases between the germline ends.

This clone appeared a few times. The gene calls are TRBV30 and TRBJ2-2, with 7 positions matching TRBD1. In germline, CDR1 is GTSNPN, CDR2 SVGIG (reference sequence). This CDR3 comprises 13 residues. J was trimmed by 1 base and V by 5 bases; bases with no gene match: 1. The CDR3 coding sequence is TGTGCCTGGGGACAGGAGAACACCGGGGAGCTGTTTTTT. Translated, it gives CAWGQENTGELFF.

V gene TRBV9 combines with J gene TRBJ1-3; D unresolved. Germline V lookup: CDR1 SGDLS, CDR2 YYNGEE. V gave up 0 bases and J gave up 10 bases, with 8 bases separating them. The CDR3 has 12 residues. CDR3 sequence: CASSVAGRTIYF. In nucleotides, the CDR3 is TGTGCCAGCAGCGTAGCTGGGAGGACCATATATTTT.

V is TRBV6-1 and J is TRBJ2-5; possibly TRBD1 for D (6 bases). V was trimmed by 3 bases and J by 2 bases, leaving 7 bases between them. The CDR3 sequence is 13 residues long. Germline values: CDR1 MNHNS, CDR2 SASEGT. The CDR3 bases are TGTGCCAGCAGTGATAGGGGGCAAGAGACCCAGTACTTC. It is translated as CASSDRGQETQYF.

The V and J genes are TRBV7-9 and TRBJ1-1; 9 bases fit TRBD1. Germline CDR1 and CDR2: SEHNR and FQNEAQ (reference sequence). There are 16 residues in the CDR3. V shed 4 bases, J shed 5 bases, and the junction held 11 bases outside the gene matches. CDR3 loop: CASSSGTGYSRTEAFF. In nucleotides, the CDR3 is TGTGCCAGCAGCTCCGGGACAGGGTATTCTCGGACTGAAGCTTTCTTT.

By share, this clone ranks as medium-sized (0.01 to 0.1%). In nucleotides, the CDR3 is TGTGCCACACGAGCCGGGACTAGCGGAGCGAACACCGGGGAGCTGTTTTTT. Translating gives CATRAGTSGANTGELFF. The chain joins TRBV5-5 to TRBJ2-2; TRBD2 agrees at 11 bases. From germline, CDR1 is SGHKS and CDR2 YYEKEE (reference sequence). V was pared by 9 bases and J by 0 bases, with 10 bases of the junction left unmatched. The CDR3 is 17 residues long.

CDR3 region: CASSLWTGGLAGGFRHETQYF. Written as DNA, the CDR3 is TGCGCCAGCAGCTTGTGGACAGGGGGACTAGCGGGAGGTTTCCGCCATGAGACCCAGTACTTC. V gene TRBV5-1 combines with J gene TRBJ2-5, with 15 bases lining up with TRBD2. Germline V gives CDR1 SGHRS, CDR2 YFSETQ. The CDR3 is 21 amino acids. J lost 5 bases, V lost 1 base, and 18 bases had no gene match.

For the CDR3, the DNA is TGTGCCAGCAGCCAGGGACTAGTCACAGATACGCAGTATTTT. It yields the protein CASSQGLVTDTQYF. The chain combines TRBV7-9 with TRBJ2-3, with TRBD2 identical over 8 bases. This CDR3 has 14 amino acids. Germline-derived CDR1 and CDR2 are SEHNR and FQNEAQ (reference sequence). Trimming cost V 5 bases and J 2 bases; bases outside gene matches: 3.

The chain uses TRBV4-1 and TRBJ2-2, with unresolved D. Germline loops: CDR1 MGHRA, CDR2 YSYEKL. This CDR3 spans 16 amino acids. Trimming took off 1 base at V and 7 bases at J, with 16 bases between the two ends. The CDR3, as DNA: TGCGCCAGCAGCCAAGGTGGAGTCCCAACGGGCGGGGAGCTGTTTTTT. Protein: CASSQGGVPTGGELFF.

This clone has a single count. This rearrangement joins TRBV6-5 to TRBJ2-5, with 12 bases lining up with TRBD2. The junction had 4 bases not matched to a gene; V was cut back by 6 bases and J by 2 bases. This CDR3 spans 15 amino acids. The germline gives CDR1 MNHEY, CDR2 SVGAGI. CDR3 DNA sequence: TGTGCCAGCAGAAAACTAGCGGGAGGACAAGAGACCCAGTACTTC. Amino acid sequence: CASRKLAGGQETQYF.

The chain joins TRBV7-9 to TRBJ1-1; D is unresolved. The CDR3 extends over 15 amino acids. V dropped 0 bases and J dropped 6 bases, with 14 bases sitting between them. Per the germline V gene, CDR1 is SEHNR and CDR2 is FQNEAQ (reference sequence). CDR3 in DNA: TGTGCCAGCAGCTTAGCCGGTCCTCATTACGCTGAAGCTTTCTTT. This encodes CASSLAGPHYAEAFF. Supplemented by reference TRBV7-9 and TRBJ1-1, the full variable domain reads DTGVSQNPRHKITKRGQNVTFRCDPISEHNRLYWYRQTLGQGPEFLTYFQNEAQLEKSRLLSDRFSAERPKGSFSTLEIQRTEQGDSAMYLCASSLAGPHYAEAFFGQGTRLTVV.